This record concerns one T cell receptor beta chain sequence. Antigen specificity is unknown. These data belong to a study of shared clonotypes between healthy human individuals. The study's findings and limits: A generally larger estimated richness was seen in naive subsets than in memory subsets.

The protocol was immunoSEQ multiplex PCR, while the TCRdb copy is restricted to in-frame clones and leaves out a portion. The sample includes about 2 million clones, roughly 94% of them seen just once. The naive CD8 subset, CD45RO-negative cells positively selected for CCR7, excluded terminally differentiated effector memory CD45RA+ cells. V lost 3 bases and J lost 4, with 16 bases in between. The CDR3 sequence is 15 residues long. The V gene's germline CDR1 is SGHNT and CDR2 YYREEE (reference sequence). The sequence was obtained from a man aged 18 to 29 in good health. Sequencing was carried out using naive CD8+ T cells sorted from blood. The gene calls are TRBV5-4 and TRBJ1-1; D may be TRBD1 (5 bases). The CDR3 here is CASSSEGGTGTEAFF. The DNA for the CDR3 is TGTGCCAGCAGCTCCGAGGGTGGGACCGGCACTGAAGCTTTCTTT.